The 28 T cell receptor beta chains presented below share a single source sample, sequenced in a study of PD-1 blockade in classical Hodgkin lymphoma. Autologous stem cell transplantation was followed by relapse in every patient, and brentuximab vedotin exposure varied. Clones were sequenced by immunoSEQ multiplex PCR, and TCRdb holds only the in-frame ones, with some missing. The sample lists about 45,000 clones; approximately 70% were seen once. Material: peripheral blood mononuclear cells (PBMCs), obtained before the second cycle of nivolumab. The receptors originated from a human donor with classical Hodgkin lymphoma.

This clone has a single count. The V and J genes are TRBV23-1 and TRBJ2-2; D might be TRBD1 (6 bases). TRBV23-1 is an ORF for which the function is uncertain. This CDR3 has 18 amino acids. V gave up 0 bases and J gave up 5 bases, with 19 bases separating them. CDR3 sequence (DNA): TGCGCCAGCAGTCAATCGGGGCCCAAGGGGGAGTGGACCGGGGAGCTGTTTTTT. Encoded protein: CASSQSGPKGEWTGELFF.

The genes are TRBV7-8 and TRBJ2-3; the match to TRBD1 covers 7 bases. V was pared by 3 bases and J by 0 bases, with 9 bases of the junction left unmatched. Germline-derived CDR1 and CDR2 are SGHVS and FQNEAQ. The CDR3 spans 17 residues. The CDR3 region has the DNA TGTGCCAGCAGCTTCGGACAGGTGACCCCAAGCACAGATACGCAGTATTTT. Protein: CASSFGQVTPSTDTQYF.

The J gene is TRBJ2-7, the V gene TRBV6-5; perhaps TRBD1 as D (5 bases). CDR3 size: 13 residues. V was trimmed by 7 bases and J by 4 bases, leaving 14 bases between them. Germline V gene lookup returns CDR1 MNHEY and CDR2 SVGAGI. CDR3 sequence: CASTLGEGYEQYF. The CDR3 region has the DNA TGTGCCAGCACTTTAGGGGAAGGGTACGAGCAGTACTTC.

The rearrangement joins TRBV29-1 to TRBJ1-2; unclear D gene. This CDR3 has 14 amino acids. Germline V gives CDR1 SQVTM, CDR2 ANQGSEA. CDR3 nucleotide sequence: TGCAGGGCCTCCGGTGGGGTCTCGTGGTATGGCTACACCTTC. The encoded protein is CRASGGVSWYGYTF.

This rearrangement joins TRBV11-2 to TRBJ2-7, with a possible D match to TRBD2 (6 bases). V was pared by 3 bases and J by 0 bases, with 12 bases between. Germline V gene data show CDR1 as SGHAT and CDR2 as FQNNGV. The CDR3 is 15 residues long. The CDR3, as DNA: TGTGCCAGCAGCTTGGCGGGGCGAAGCTCCTACGAGCAGTACTTC. Its translation: CASSLAGRSSYEQYF.

The chain joins TRBV28 to TRBJ1-4; D uncertain. V lost 3 bases, J lost 4 bases, and 3 bases lay in between. Germline lookup yields CDR1 MDHEN and CDR2 SYDVKM. The CDR3 has 12 residues. The CDR3 sequence: CASSLDNEKLFF. CDR3 DNA sequence: TGTGCCAGCAGTTTGGATAATGAAAAACTGTTTTTT.

The chain recombines TRBV28 with TRBJ2-7; D remains ambiguous. Trimming shortened V by 3 bases and J by 4 bases, and 4 bases separated the two germline ends. The germline V gene has CDR1 MDHEN and CDR2 SYDVKM. CDR3 length: 11 residues. The CDR3 is CASSFSYEQYF. In DNA, the CDR3 is TGTGCCAGCAGTTTTTCATACGAGCAGTACTTC.

This chain uses TRBV10-3 with TRBJ2-7; TRBD1 is a possible D gene (6 bases). The germline CDR1 and CDR2 sequences are ENHRY and SYGVKD. The CDR3 loop spans 12 amino acids. V shed 10 bases and J shed 3 bases, with 13 bases lying between them. The CDR3 sequence: CATVGQNYEQYF. CDR3 nucleotide sequence: TGTGCCACCGTGGGACAAAACTACGAGCAGTACTTC.

The rearrangement joins TRBV6-5 to TRBJ1-2; a possible D gene is TRBD1 (5 bases). Trimming took 6 bases from V and 4 from J, leaving 12 bases between them. The CDR3 sequence is 13 residues long. Per the germline V gene, CDR1 is MNHEY and CDR2 is SVGAGI. CDR3 in amino acids: CASREITGYGYTF. The CDR3 DNA follows: TGTGCCAGCAGGGAAATTACAGGCTATGGCTACACCTTC.

The V and J genes are TRBV11-2 and TRBJ1-1; D is unresolved. The germline CDR1 and CDR2 sequences are SGHAT and FQNNGV. The CDR3 is made up of 13 amino acids. Trimming stripped 2 bases from V and 6 bases from J, with 10 bases between. CDR3 nucleotides: TGTGCCAGCAGCTTAAATTTTATCTCTGAAGCTTTCTTT. Translating gives CASSLNFISEAFF.

The chain combines TRBV11-3 with TRBJ2-1; 7 bases match TRBD1. This CDR3 region has 17 residues. Germline trimming cut 4 bases from V and 5 bases from J; bases unmatched to any gene: 14. Germline-derived CDR1 and CDR2 are SGHNT and YENEEA. The CDR3 bases are TGTGCCAGCAGCTCCACTTGGACAGGACCCAACCACAATGAGCAGTTCTTC. Its protein product is CASSSTWTGPNHNEQFF.

The chain employs TRBV28 and TRBJ2-7, with D uncertain. The germline gives CDR1 MDHEN, CDR2 SYDVKM. The V gene lost 2 bases and the J gene lost 0 bases, with 5 bases spanning the gap. The CDR3 runs 13 residues. CDR3 nucleotides: TGTGCCAGCAGTTTACGGCTCTCCTACGAGCAGTACTTC. Amino acids: CASSLRLSYEQYF.

As DNA, the CDR3 is TGTGCCTGGGGCGAACTAGCGGGGGGGCCGGATACGCAGTATTTT. As protein: CAWGELAGGPDTQYF. This chain joins TRBV30 and TRBJ2-3, with 13 bases fitting TRBD2. Trimming took 5 bases from V and 6 from J; bases not matched to a gene: 8. The CDR3 contains 15 residues. Per the germline V gene, CDR1 is GTSNPN and CDR2 is SVGIG (reference sequence).

This clone was recorded once. The chain has TRBV5-1 and TRBJ2-1, with TRBD1 identical over 8 bases. This CDR3 contains 16 residues. J was trimmed by 9 bases and V by 0 bases; bases with no gene match: 11. Germline-derived CDR1 and CDR2 are SGHRS and YFSETQ. For the CDR3, the DNA is TGCGCCAGCAGCTTGGTACGTAGACAGGGGCTGGGTGAGCAGTTCTTC. Translating it yields CASSLVRRQGLGEQFF.

The gene calls are TRBV27 and TRBJ2-7, with 7 positions matching TRBD1. This CDR3 has 12 residues. V lost 5 bases to trimming and J lost 6 bases; unmatched junction nucleotides: 4. In germline, CDR1 is MNHEY, CDR2 SMNVEV (reference sequence). CDR3 DNA sequence: TGTGCCAGCAGTCGACAGGGTGGCGAGCAGTACTTC. Translated, it gives CASSRQGGEQYF.

This clone was counted a single time. The chain links TRBV7-8 to TRBJ2-1, with 9 bases identical to TRBD1. This CDR3 spans 16 amino acids. J lost 7 bases, V lost 5 bases, and 12 bases had no gene match. Germline-derived CDR1 and CDR2 are SGHVS and FQNEAQ. As DNA, the CDR3 is TGTGCCAGCAGCCTTGGTGGGACAGGGTCTCCAAATGAGCAGTTCTTC. Its translation: CASSLGGTGSPNEQFF. Drawing the rest from reference TRBV7-8 and TRBJ2-1, the complete variable domain is GAGVSQSPRYKVAKRGQDVALRCDPISGHVSLFWYQQALGQGPEFLTYFQNEAQLDKSGLPSDRFFAERPEGSVSTLKIQRTQQEDSAVYLCASSLGGTGSPNEQFFGPGTRLTVL.

The rearrangement links TRBV10-3 to TRBJ1-1; unclear D gene. Trimming stripped 3 bases from V and 2 bases from J, with 13 bases between. The CDR3 covers 15 residues. Germline-derived CDR1 and CDR2 are ENHRY and SYGVKD. CDR3 sequence (DNA): TGTGCCATCAGTGACCTCATTGGCCGCAACACTGAAGCTTTCTTT. This encodes CAISDLIGRNTEAFF.

This clone was recorded a few times. The chain has TRBV19 and TRBJ1-1; 8 nucleotides agree with TRBD1. The V gene end was trimmed by 3 bases and the J gene end by 7 bases; junction bases not matched to a gene: 4. The germline V gene has CDR1 LNHDA and CDR2 SQIVND (reference sequence). This CDR3 contains 13 residues. Here the CDR3 DNA reads TGTGCCAGTAGTATCCAGGGGGCGGGTGAAGCTTTCTTT. This gives the protein CASSIQGAGEAFF.

This clone showed up just a few times. The rearrangement links TRBV7-2 to TRBJ2-3, with 8 bases fitting TRBD2. V lost 6 bases and J lost 5; bases outside the gene matches: 16. Germline values: CDR1 SGHTA, CDR2 FQGNSA. This CDR3 has 17 residues. The CDR3 region has the DNA TGTGCCAGCAGTCTTCTAGGGAGCGGGGGCCCGGGAGATACGCAGTATTTT. Amino acids: CASSLLGSGGPGDTQYF.

The table lists this clone with a few counts. The chain uses TRBV6-1 and TRBJ2-7; 9 bases align to TRBD1. The CDR3 is 14 amino acids. The V gene end was trimmed by 1 base and the J gene end by 5 bases; junction bases not matched to a gene: 3. Germline loops: CDR1 MNHNS, CDR2 SASEGT. The CDR3 nucleotides read TGTGCCAGCAGTGAAGGGACAGGGGAGCACGAGCAGTACTTC. Its protein is CASSEGTGEHEQYF.

The gene calls are TRBV28 and TRBJ1-5; D remains unclear. The V and J ends lost 6 bases and 4 bases respectively, with 16 bases between them. CDR1 is MDHEN and CDR2 is SYDVKM in the germline V gene. This CDR3 has 15 amino acids. The CDR3 here is CASSLNGPPNQPQHF. CDR3 in DNA: TGTGCCAGCAGCTTAAACGGGCCGCCGAATCAGCCCCAGCATTTT. The full variable domain, with the rest looked up from reference TRBV28 and TRBJ1-5, is DVKVTQSSRYLVKRTGEKVFLECVQDMDHENMFWYRQDPGLGLRLIYFSYDVKMKEKGDIPEGYSVSREKKERFSLILESASTNQTSMYLCASSLNGPPNQPQHFGDGTRLSIL.

The gene calls are TRBV19 and TRBJ1-5; D call uncertain. The CDR3 is 16 residues long. Trimming cost V 6 bases and J 7 bases, with 22 bases left between them. Germline CDR1 and CDR2: LNHDA and SQIVND (reference sequence). Here the CDR3 DNA reads TGTGCCAGTAGGGGATTTGCGGCGGACGTGCGGCAGCCCCAGCATTTT. Residues: CASRGFAADVRQPQHF. Full variable domain (outside the CDR3, taken from reference TRBV19 and TRBJ1-5): DGGITQSPKYLFRKEGQNVTLSCEQNLNHDAMYWYRQDPGQGLRLIYYSQIVNDFQKGDIAEGYSVSREKKESFPLTVTSAQKNPTAFYLCASRGFAADVRQPQHFGDGTRLSIL.

V usage is TRBV28 and J usage is TRBJ1-2; D unclear. The CDR3 consists of 14 residues. V shed 4 bases and J shed 4 bases, with 13 bases lying between them. In germline, CDR1 is MDHEN, CDR2 SYDVKM. The CDR3 coding sequence is TGTGCCAGCAGTTATGACACAGACTCCTATGGCTACACCTTC. Its translation: CASSYDTDSYGYTF.

This clone turned up a few times. The rearrangement links TRBV27 to TRBJ1-2; TRBD1 aligns across 8 bases. Unmatched junction bases numbered 11, after V lost 5 bases and J lost 9 bases. From germline, CDR1 is MNHEY and CDR2 SMNVEV (reference sequence). This CDR3 is 14 amino acids long. CDR3 sequence (DNA): TGTGCCAGCAGTAATCGACAGGGGCGGTCAAGCTACACCTTC. Translated: CASSNRQGRSSYTF.

This sequence joins TRBV18 and TRBJ2-2; D unclear. This CDR3 spans 14 amino acids. CDR1 is KGHSH, CDR2 LQKENI, per germline. The ends were cut back, 6 bases at V and 4 bases at J, with 12 bases in the middle. CDR3 nucleotides: TGTGCCAGCTCCCGCATCGATTTCACCGGGGAGCTGTTTTTT. This encodes CASSRIDFTGELFF.

The V and J genes are TRBV6-4 and TRBJ2-6; D not certain. Germline V CDR1 and CDR2: MRHNA, SNTAGT. V lost 0 bases to trimming and J lost 3 bases, with 0 bases between them. The CDR3 spans 13 residues. DNA of the CDR3: TGTGCCAGCAGTGACTCTGGGGCCAACGTCCTGACTTTC. Protein sequence: CASSDSGANVLTF.

This chain's CDR3 is CASSLVRAGYGYTF. CDR3 nucleotides: TGTGCCAGCAGTTTGGTGCGGGCGGGCTATGGCTACACCTTC. This chain joins TRBV28 and TRBJ1-2, with D unresolved. There are 14 residues in the CDR3. CDR1 and CDR2 from the germline V gene are MDHEN and SYDVKM. Trimming cost V 3 bases and J 4 bases, with 12 bases left between them.

The V call is TRBV18, the J call TRBJ2-1; TRBD2 agrees at 7 bases. V lost 1 base to trimming and J lost 0 bases; unmatched junction nucleotides: 9. CDR1 is KGHSH and CDR2 is LQKENI in the germline V gene. The CDR3 has 18 residues. The chain's CDR3 is CASSPLSSSGTSYNEQFF. CDR3 sequence (DNA): TGTGCCAGCTCACCACTTAGCTCTAGCGGAACCTCCTACAATGAGCAGTTCTTC.